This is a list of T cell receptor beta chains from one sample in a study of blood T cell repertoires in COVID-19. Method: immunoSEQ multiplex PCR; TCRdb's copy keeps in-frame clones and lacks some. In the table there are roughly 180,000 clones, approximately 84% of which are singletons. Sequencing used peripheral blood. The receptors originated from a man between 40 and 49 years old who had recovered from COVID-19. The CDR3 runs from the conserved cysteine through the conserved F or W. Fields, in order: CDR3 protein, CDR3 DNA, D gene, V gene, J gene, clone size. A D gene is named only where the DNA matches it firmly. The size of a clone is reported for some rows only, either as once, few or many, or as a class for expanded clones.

CDR3 protein: CASSVIWGGGTEKLFF
CDR3 DNA: TGTGCCAGCAGCGTGATCTGGGGTGGGGGCACAGAAAAACTGTTTTTT
D gene: -
V gene: TRBV7-9
J gene: TRBJ1-4
clone size: -

CDR3 protein: CASSIEDRGGQPQHF
CDR3 DNA: TGTGCCAGTAGTATAGAGGACAGGGGCGGCCAGCCCCAGCATTTT
D gene: TRBD1
V gene: TRBV19
J gene: TRBJ1-5
clone size: few

CDR3 protein: CASNPDLDYNEQFF
CDR3 DNA: TGTGCCAGCAACCCGGACTTAGACTACAATGAGCAGTTCTTC
D gene: -
V gene: TRBV6-2/TRBV6-3
J gene: TRBJ2-1
clone size: -

CDR3 protein: CASSPSSYEQYF
CDR3 DNA: TGTGCCAGCAGCCCCAGCTCCTACGAGCAGTACTTC
D gene: -
V gene: TRBV6-2/TRBV6-3
J gene: TRBJ2-7
clone size: -

CDR3 protein: CATSDARQRYSYNEQFF
CDR3 DNA: TGTGCCACCAGTGACGCCCGACAGCGTTACTCCTACAATGAGCAGTTCTTC
D gene: -
V gene: TRBV24-1
J gene: TRBJ2-1
clone size: -

CDR3 protein: CATSRTDRGTEAFF
CDR3 DNA: TGTGCCACCAGCAGAACCGACAGGGGGACTGAAGCTTTCTTT
D gene: TRBD1
V gene: TRBV15
J gene: TRBJ1-1
clone size: -

CDR3 protein: CASSIDGQGRNTIYF
CDR3 DNA: TGTGCCAGTAGTATAGATGGACAGGGAAGAAACACCATATATTTT
D gene: TRBD1
V gene: TRBV19
J gene: TRBJ1-3
clone size: -

CDR3 protein: CASSGFSNEAFF
CDR3 DNA: TGCGCCAGCAGCGGGTTTAGCAATGAAGCTTTCTTT
D gene: -
V gene: TRBV11-3
J gene: TRBJ1-1
clone size: -

CDR3 protein: CASSRGTVTDTGELFF
CDR3 DNA: TGCGCCAGCAGCCGTGGGACAGTTACAGACACCGGGGAGCTGTTTTTT
D gene: TRBD1
V gene: TRBV4-1
J gene: TRBJ2-2
clone size: -

CDR3 protein: CASSLDSGLYDEQYF
CDR3 DNA: TGTGCCAGCAGCTTAGACAGTGGCCTTTACGACGAGCAGTACTTC
D gene: -
V gene: TRBV9
J gene: TRBJ2-7
clone size: -

CDR3 protein: CAILAGEHTGELFF
CDR3 DNA: TGTGCCATTTTAGCGGGGGAGCACACCGGGGAGCTGTTTTTT
D gene: TRBD2
V gene: TRBV10-3
J gene: TRBJ2-2
clone size: -

CDR3 protein: CASSATALLSGNTIYF
CDR3 DNA: TGTGCCAGTAGTGCAACAGCACTCCTCTCTGGAAACACCATATATTTT
D gene: -
V gene: TRBV19
J gene: TRBJ1-3
clone size: few

CDR3 protein: CASSEEGDGELFF
CDR3 DNA: TGTGCCAGCAGTGAAGAGGGGGACGGGGAGCTGTTTTTT
D gene: -
V gene: TRBV6-1
J gene: TRBJ2-2
clone size: -

CDR3 protein: CASSQFGTGGDYGYTF
CDR3 DNA: TGTGCCAGCAGCCAATTTGGGACAGGGGGTGACTATGGCTACACCTTC
D gene: TRBD1
V gene: TRBV4-2
J gene: TRBJ1-2
clone size: few

CDR3 protein: CASSLQASGGAGTDTQYF
CDR3 DNA: TGTGCCAGCAGCTTACAGGCTAGCGGGGGGGCGGGGACAGATACGCAGTATTTT
D gene: TRBD2
V gene: TRBV7-2
J gene: TRBJ2-3
clone size: -

CDR3 protein: CASSPEGREGTDTQYF
CDR3 DNA: TGTGCCAGCAGCCCCGAGGGTCGGGAAGGCACAGATACGCAGTATTTT
D gene: -
V gene: TRBV3-1/TRBV3-2
J gene: TRBJ2-3
clone size: -

CDR3 protein: CASSLILGGMNEQYF
CDR3 DNA: TGTGCCAGCAGCTTGATTCTAGGGGGCATGAACGAGCAGTACTTC
D gene: TRBD1
V gene: TRBV5-6
J gene: TRBJ2-7
clone size: -

CDR3 protein: CASSPQRDGNEQFF
CDR3 DNA: TGTGCCAGCAGCCCCCAGCGGGACGGGAATGAGCAGTTCTTC
D gene: TRBD2
V gene: TRBV13
J gene: TRBJ2-1
clone size: once

CDR3 protein: CASNEGLFNHEQYF
CDR3 DNA: TGTGCCAGTAACGAGGGTTTATTCAACCACGAGCAGTACTTC
D gene: -
V gene: TRBV19
J gene: TRBJ2-7
clone size: -

CDR3 protein: CASSPRRQSGYTF
CDR3 DNA: TGTGCCAGCAGTCCCCGGCGACAGTCTGGCTACACCTTC
D gene: -
V gene: TRBV6-5
J gene: TRBJ1-2
clone size: -

CDR3 protein: CASVRNTEAFF
CDR3 DNA: TGTGCCAGCGTCAGGAACACTGAAGCTTTCTTT
D gene: -
V gene: TRBV27
J gene: TRBJ1-1
clone size: -

CDR3 protein: CASSRTSGSYEQYF
CDR3 DNA: TGTGCCAGCAGCCGTACTAGCGGGAGCTACGAGCAGTACTTC
D gene: TRBD2
V gene: TRBV11-1
J gene: TRBJ2-7
clone size: -

CDR3 protein: CASSGTGGTNTIYF
CDR3 DNA: TGTGCCAGCAGCGGTACAGGGGGCACAAACACCATATATTTT
D gene: TRBD1
V gene: TRBV5-5
J gene: TRBJ1-3
clone size: -

CDR3 protein: CASSWVGGRGSTDTQYF
CDR3 DNA: TGTGCCAGCAGTTGGGTGGGCGGGAGAGGGAGCACAGATACGCAGTATTTT
D gene: TRBD2
V gene: TRBV28
J gene: TRBJ2-3
clone size: once

CDR3 protein: CASSSTENTEAFF
CDR3 DNA: TGTGCCAGCAGTTCCACAGAGAACACTGAAGCTTTCTTT
D gene: -
V gene: TRBV6-6
J gene: TRBJ1-1
clone size: -

CDR3 protein: CASSLGGSYEQYF
CDR3 DNA: TGTGCCAGCAGCCTGGGGGGATCCTACGAGCAGTACTTC
D gene: -
V gene: TRBV6-5
J gene: TRBJ2-7
clone size: -

CDR3 protein: CASSPDFATNEKLFF
CDR3 DNA: TGTGCCAGCAGTCCGGACTTTGCAACTAATGAAAAACTGTTTTTT
D gene: -
V gene: TRBV6-5
J gene: TRBJ1-4
clone size: once

CDR3 protein: CAWSLGGRHSYEQYF
CDR3 DNA: TGTGCCTGGAGTCTAGGGGGCCGTCACTCCTACGAGCAGTACTTC
D gene: TRBD1
V gene: TRBV30
J gene: TRBJ2-7
clone size: once

CDR3 protein: CASSVGGESHEQFF
CDR3 DNA: TGTGCCAGCAGCGTAGGAGGAGAGAGCCATGAGCAGTTCTTC
D gene: -
V gene: TRBV9
J gene: TRBJ2-1
clone size: once

CDR3 protein: CASSPTGAGYTF
CDR3 DNA: TGTGCCAGCAGTCCGACAGGGGCTGGCTACACCTTC
D gene: TRBD1
V gene: TRBV6-2/TRBV6-3
J gene: TRBJ1-2
clone size: -

CDR3 protein: CASSPNPAALGGETQYF
CDR3 DNA: TGTGCCAGCAGTCCTAACCCGGCGGCCCTCGGGGGAGAGACCCAGTACTTC
D gene: -
V gene: TRBV6-6
J gene: TRBJ2-5
clone size: -

CDR3 protein: CSVNFDGSGNTIYF
CDR3 DNA: TGCAGCGTCAACTTCGATGGCTCTGGAAACACCATATATTTT
D gene: -
V gene: TRBV29-1
J gene: TRBJ1-3
clone size: -

CDR3 protein: CASSPRHSRGGTDTQYF
CDR3 DNA: TGTGCCAGCAGCCCCCGCCACAGTCGGGGGGGCACAGATACGCAGTATTTT
D gene: TRBD2
V gene: TRBV9
J gene: TRBJ2-3
clone size: -

CDR3 protein: CASSLIQVKQYF
CDR3 DNA: TGTGCCAGCAGCCTCATCCAGGTCAAGCAGTATTTT
D gene: -
V gene: TRBV11-2
J gene: TRBJ2-3
clone size: -

CDR3 protein: CASSLADTQYF
CDR3 DNA: TGTGCCAGCAGTTTAGCGGATACGCAGTATTTT
D gene: -
V gene: TRBV28
J gene: TRBJ2-3
clone size: few

CDR3 protein: CASSKTGPSGSGELFF
CDR3 DNA: TGTGCCAGCAGTAAGACAGGGCCGAGTGGTAGCGGGGAGCTGTTTTTT
D gene: TRBD1
V gene: TRBV6-2/TRBV6-3
J gene: TRBJ2-2
clone size: -

CDR3 protein: CSARTSGLYEQYF
CDR3 DNA: TGCAGCGCCAGGACTAGCGGCCTCTACGAGCAGTACTTC
D gene: TRBD2
V gene: TRBV29-1
J gene: TRBJ2-7
clone size: -

CDR3 protein: CASSLAPGQPQHF
CDR3 DNA: TGTGCCAGCAGCCTCGCACCGGGTCAGCCCCAGCATTTT
D gene: -
V gene: TRBV7-3
J gene: TRBJ1-5
clone size: -

CDR3 protein: CASGVQGDNSPLHF
CDR3 DNA: TGTGCCAGCGGCGTACAGGGGGATAATTCACCCCTCCACTTT
D gene: TRBD1
V gene: TRBV7-9
J gene: TRBJ1-6
clone size: -

CDR3 protein: CASSLRIRTYEQYF
CDR3 DNA: TGTGCCAGCAGTTTAAGAATCAGGACCTACGAGCAGTACTTC
D gene: -
V gene: TRBV27
J gene: TRBJ2-7
clone size: -

CDR3 protein: CASSRLDNGYEQYF
CDR3 DNA: TGTGCCAGCTCACGACTAGACAATGGCTACGAGCAGTACTTC
D gene: -
V gene: TRBV18
J gene: TRBJ2-7
clone size: -

CDR3 protein: CASSQGGGGVQETQYF
CDR3 DNA: TGCGCCAGCAGCCAAGGGGGCGGGGGGGTACAAGAGACCCAGTACTTC
D gene: TRBD2
V gene: TRBV4-3
J gene: TRBJ2-5
clone size: -

CDR3 protein: CASSYSREISYEQYF
CDR3 DNA: TGTGCCAGCAGTTACTCGCGGGAGATATCCTACGAGCAGTACTTC
D gene: TRBD2
V gene: TRBV6-5
J gene: TRBJ2-7
clone size: -

CDR3 protein: CSGGVGEGAFF
CDR3 DNA: TGCAGCGGGGGAGTCGGGGAGGGAGCTTTCTTT
D gene: -
V gene: TRBV29-1
J gene: TRBJ1-1
clone size: -

CDR3 protein: CASSHPRDEQYF
CDR3 DNA: TGTGCCAGCAGCCATCCGAGAGACGAGCAGTACTTC
D gene: -
V gene: TRBV3-1/TRBV3-2
J gene: TRBJ2-7
clone size: -

CDR3 protein: CASSPTTAYEQYF
CDR3 DNA: TGTGCCAGCAGCCCCACGACAGCCTACGAGCAGTACTTC
D gene: -
V gene: TRBV6-5
J gene: TRBJ2-7
clone size: -

CDR3 protein: CASSYRTSGAKNIQYF
CDR3 DNA: TGTGCCAGCAGTTACAGGACTAGCGGGGCCAAAAACATTCAGTACTTC
D gene: TRBD2
V gene: TRBV6-6
J gene: TRBJ2-4
clone size: -

CDR3 protein: CASKGGKRARNTGELFF
CDR3 DNA: TGTGCCAGTAAAGGTGGGAAGCGGGCTCGTAACACCGGGGAGCTGTTTTTT
D gene: -
V gene: TRBV19
J gene: TRBJ2-2
clone size: -

CDR3 protein: CASSFGGSYEQYF
CDR3 DNA: TGTGCCAGCAGCTTCGGGGGCTCCTACGAGCAGTACTTC
D gene: -
V gene: TRBV5-4
J gene: TRBJ2-7
clone size: -

CDR3 protein: CASSHTLAEGSYEQYF
CDR3 DNA: TGCGCCAGCAGCCATACCCTAGCGGAGGGATCCTACGAGCAGTACTTC
D gene: TRBD2
V gene: TRBV4-3
J gene: TRBJ2-7
clone size: -

CDR3 protein: CSATDSQARWTQYF
CDR3 DNA: TGCAGTGCTACTGACAGCCAGGCAAGATGGACCCAGTACTTC
D gene: -
V gene: TRBV20-1
J gene: TRBJ2-5
clone size: once

CDR3 protein: CASSSGGFGYTF
CDR3 DNA: TGTGCCAGCAGCTCAGGGGGCTTTGGCTACACCTTC
D gene: TRBD1
V gene: TRBV5-6
J gene: TRBJ1-2
clone size: -

CDR3 protein: CASSFYSGGTYEQYF
CDR3 DNA: TGTGCCAGCAGCTTTTACAGCGGGGGAACCTACGAGCAGTACTTC
D gene: TRBD2
V gene: TRBV5-6
J gene: TRBJ2-7
clone size: -

CDR3 protein: CASSPQGQGYEQYF
CDR3 DNA: TGCGCCAGCAGTCCTCAGGGACAAGGATACGAGCAGTACTTC
D gene: -
V gene: TRBV4-1
J gene: TRBJ2-7
clone size: -

CDR3 protein: CASNKGGGHEQFF
CDR3 DNA: TGTGCCAGTAACAAAGGGGGGGGCCATGAGCAGTTCTTC
D gene: -
V gene: TRBV19
J gene: TRBJ2-1
clone size: -

CDR3 protein: CASSYSTGQIFSTEAFF
CDR3 DNA: TGTGCCAGCAGTTACTCGACGGGACAGATTTTTAGCACTGAAGCTTTCTTT
D gene: TRBD1
V gene: TRBV6-2/TRBV6-3
J gene: TRBJ1-1
clone size: few

CDR3 protein: CASSGGSKETQYF
CDR3 DNA: TGTGCCAGCAGCGGGGGGTCCAAAGAGACCCAGTACTTC
D gene: -
V gene: TRBV7-2
J gene: TRBJ2-5
clone size: -